This T cell receptor (beta chain) was identified in a study of shared clonotypes between healthy human individuals. Study results and caveats: Several donors shared approximately 5% of their naive CD4 clonotypes.

About this clone itself: Its target is not known.

Repertoires were generated with immunoSEQ multiplex PCR, while TCRdb's copy carries only in-frame clones and drops some. The repertoire includes about 2.1 million clones, about 93% of them detected once, and around 1.7% sits in the top ten. The V end lost 4 bases, the J end lost 9 bases, and 10 bases lay between the germline ends. The CDR3 covers 12 residues. The germline V gene encodes CDR1 SEHNR and CDR2 FQNEAQ (reference sequence). As defined, naive CD8 cells were CD45RO-negative and positively selected for CCR7, with terminally differentiated effector memory CD45RA+ cells excluded. The sample comprised naive CD8+ T cells from PBMCs. The receptor was derived from a man between 18 and 29 years old in good health. Some clones in this sample may be carry-over from other donors' samples. V is TRBV7-9 and J is TRBJ2-1; D not certain. Written as DNA, the CDR3 is TGTGCCAGCAGCTCCCTAGAACGTGAGCAGTTCTTC. Amino acid sequence: CASSSLEREQFF.